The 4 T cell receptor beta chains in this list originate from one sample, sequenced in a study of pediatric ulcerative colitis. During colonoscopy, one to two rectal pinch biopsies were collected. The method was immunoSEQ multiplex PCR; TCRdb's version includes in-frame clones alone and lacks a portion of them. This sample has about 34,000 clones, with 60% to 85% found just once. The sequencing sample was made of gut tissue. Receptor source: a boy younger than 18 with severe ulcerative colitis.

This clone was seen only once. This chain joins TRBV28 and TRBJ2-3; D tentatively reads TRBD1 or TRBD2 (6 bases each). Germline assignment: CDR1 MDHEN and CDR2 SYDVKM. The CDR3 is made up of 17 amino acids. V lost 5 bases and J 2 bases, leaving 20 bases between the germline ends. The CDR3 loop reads CASSPSLGGQFTDTQYF. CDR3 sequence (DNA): TGTGCCAGCAGTCCCAGTTTAGGGGGGCAGTTCACAGATACGCAGTATTTT.

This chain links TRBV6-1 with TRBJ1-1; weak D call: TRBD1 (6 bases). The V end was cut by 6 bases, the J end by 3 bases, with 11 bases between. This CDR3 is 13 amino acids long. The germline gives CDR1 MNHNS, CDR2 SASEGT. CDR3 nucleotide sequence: TGTGCCAGCAGAGGACAGTTTCACACTGAAGCTTTCTTT. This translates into CASRGQFHTEAFF.

The CDR3 sequence is CASSLDQQGAEAFF. The CDR3 bases are TGCGCCAGCAGCTTGGACCAGCAGGGAGCTGAAGCTTTCTTT. The rearrangement links TRBV5-1 to TRBJ1-1, with D possibly TRBD1 on 5 matching bases. CDR1 is SGHRS, CDR2 YFSETQ, per germline. Trimming pared 0 bases from V and 6 bases from J, leaving 12 bases between. CDR3 size: 14 residues.

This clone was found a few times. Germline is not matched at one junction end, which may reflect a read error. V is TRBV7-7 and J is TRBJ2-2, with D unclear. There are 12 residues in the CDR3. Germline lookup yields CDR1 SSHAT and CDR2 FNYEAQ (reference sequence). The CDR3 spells CASSADTGELFF. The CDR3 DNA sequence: TGTGCTAGCAGCGCAGACACCGGGGAGCTGTTTTTT.